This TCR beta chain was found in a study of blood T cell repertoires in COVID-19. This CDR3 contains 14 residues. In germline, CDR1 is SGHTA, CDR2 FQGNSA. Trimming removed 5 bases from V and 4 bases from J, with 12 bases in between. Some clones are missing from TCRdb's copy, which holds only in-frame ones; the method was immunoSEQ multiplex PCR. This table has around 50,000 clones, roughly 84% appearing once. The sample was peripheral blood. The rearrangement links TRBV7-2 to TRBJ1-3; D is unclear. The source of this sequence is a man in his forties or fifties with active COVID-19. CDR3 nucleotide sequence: TGTGCCAGCAGCCCTCGGGGTGGCGGAAACACCATATATTTT. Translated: CASSPRGGGNTIYF.